This T cell receptor (beta chain) was documented in a study of early T cells in non-severe SARS-CoV-2 infection (dated by TCRdb to the early 2020s). For the study in its entirety: Because TCR sequencing relied on bulk RNA taken from unsorted whole blood, pairing of alpha and beta chains was not possible. Summary of the overall study and its limitations: VDJdb matching was skewed toward anti-spike CD8 responses, so virus-specific expansions were likely underestimated and private and CD4 specificities were missed.

A case-control design nested within a healthcare worker cohort in London, UK, was used, with weekly nasopharyngeal swab PCR tests and blood sampling performed. Healthcare workers were recruited between 23 and 31 March 2020, during the week of the UK lockdown, and were followed weekly for up to 16 weeks. Libraries were made using 5' RACE. Sequenced using a NextSeq 500. The TCR library protocol attached unique molecular identifiers to individual cDNA molecules to correct for sequencing error and PCR bias. Sequencing covered both TCR alpha and beta chains, and within each sample the abundances of alpha and beta sequences were tightly co-correlated. As for the original processing: Decombinator V4 was used to annotate the V gene, J gene and CDR3 of the TCR sequences. TCRs were defined as expanded if a significant change between any two time points was detected under a Poisson model with p below 0.0001. TCR abundances were normalised to the total number of TCRs sequenced in each sample and reported as counts per million. TRAV1-2 paired with TRAJ12, TRAJ20 or TRAJ33 defined MAIT TCRs, while TRAV10 paired with TRAJ18 defined iNKT TCRs. VDJdb, accessed 1 November 2021, was searched for CMV, EBV and SARS-CoV-2 annotated TCRs, excluding TCRs annotated for multiple antigens. TCRdb reworked the public reads: Q25 trimming with fastp, MiXCR clone assembly, productive beta chains retained. Rows merge per CDR3 protein into single entries with the most common DNA and genes. In this record, the V and J calls reflect TCRdb's handling and not the investigators' own analysis. Counted in this sample were 50,000 to 65,000 distinct CDR3 sequences; about 9.3% of them appeared once. 4.2% of the sample is in the top ten clones.

For CDR1 and CDR2, the germline V gene lists SGDLS and YYNGEE. Trimming costs V 0 bases and J 5 bases, and their ends lie 7 bases apart. The CDR3 contains 13 residues, cysteine and phenylalanine counted. Only the CDR3 DNA is retained, 39 bases long and in frame from the first base. This clonotype was counted many times. What this receptor recognizes is not known. Base qualities are not recorded, but no much larger clone differs from it by a single base. The sequenced sample was whole blood. The clonotype comes from an adult who was a healthcare worker with PCR-confirmed SARS-CoV-2 infection or an uninfected control (not recorded which). The sequence joins TRBV9 to TRBJ2-3; the D call is possibly TRBD1 or TRBD2, each sharing 5 bases. The CDR3 amino acid sequence is: CASSVGDGDTQYF. The DNA sequence is TGTGCCAGCAGCGTAGGGGACGGAGATACGCAGTATTTT.